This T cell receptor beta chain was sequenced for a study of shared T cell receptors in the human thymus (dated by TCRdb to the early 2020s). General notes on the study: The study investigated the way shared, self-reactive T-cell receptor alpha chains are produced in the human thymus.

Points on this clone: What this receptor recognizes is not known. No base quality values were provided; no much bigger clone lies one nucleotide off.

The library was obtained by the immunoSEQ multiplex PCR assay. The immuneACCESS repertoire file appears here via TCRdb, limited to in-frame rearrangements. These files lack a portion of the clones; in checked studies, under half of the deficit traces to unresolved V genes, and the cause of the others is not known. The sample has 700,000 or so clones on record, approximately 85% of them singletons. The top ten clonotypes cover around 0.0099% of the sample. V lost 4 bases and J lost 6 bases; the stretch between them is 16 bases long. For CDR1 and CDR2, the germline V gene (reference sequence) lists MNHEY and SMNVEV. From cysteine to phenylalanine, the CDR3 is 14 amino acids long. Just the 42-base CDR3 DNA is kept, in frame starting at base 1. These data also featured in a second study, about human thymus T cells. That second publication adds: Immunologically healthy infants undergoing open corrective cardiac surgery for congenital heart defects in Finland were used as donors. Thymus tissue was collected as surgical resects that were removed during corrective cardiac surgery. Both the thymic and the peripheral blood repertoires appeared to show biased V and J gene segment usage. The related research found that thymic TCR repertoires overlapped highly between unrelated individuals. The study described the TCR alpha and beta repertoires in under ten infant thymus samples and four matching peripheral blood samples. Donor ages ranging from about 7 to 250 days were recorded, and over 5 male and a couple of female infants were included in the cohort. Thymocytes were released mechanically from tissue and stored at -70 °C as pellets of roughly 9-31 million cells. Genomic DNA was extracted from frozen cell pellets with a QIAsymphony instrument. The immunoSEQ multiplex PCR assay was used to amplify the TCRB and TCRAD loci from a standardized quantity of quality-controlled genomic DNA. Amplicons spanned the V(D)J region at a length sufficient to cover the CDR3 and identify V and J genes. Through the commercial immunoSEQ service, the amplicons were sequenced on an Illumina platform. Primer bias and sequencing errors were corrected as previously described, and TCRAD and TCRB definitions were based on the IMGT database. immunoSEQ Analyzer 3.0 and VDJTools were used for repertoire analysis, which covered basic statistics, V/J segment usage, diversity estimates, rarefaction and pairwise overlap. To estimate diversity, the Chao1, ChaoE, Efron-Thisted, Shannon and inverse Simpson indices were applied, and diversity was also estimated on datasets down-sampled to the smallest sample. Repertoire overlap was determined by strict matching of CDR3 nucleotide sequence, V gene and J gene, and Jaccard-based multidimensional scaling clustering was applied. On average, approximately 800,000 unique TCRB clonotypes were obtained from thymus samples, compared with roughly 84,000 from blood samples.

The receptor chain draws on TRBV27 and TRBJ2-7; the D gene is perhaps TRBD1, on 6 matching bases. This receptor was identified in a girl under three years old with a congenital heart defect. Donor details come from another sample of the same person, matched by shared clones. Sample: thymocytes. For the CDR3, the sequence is CASSSQGHPSEQYF. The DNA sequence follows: TGTGCCAGCAGTTCCCAGGGGCACCCTTCCGAGCAGTACTTC.